Each of the 2 T cell receptor beta chains below was sequenced from the same sample in a study of tumor-infiltrating lymphocytes in primary liver carcinoma. Constant-region priming of roughly 490 ng total RNA yielded TCR beta cDNA. A slightly modified ARM-PCR protocol with three nested multiplex PCR rounds produced these TCR beta libraries. TRBV1-TRBV30 forward primers paired with a C-beta reverse primer were used in the first two PCR rounds, which ran roughly 9 cycles each. MiXCR, applied by TCRdb to the multiplex PCR reads, yields one record per CDR3 protein. The repertoire has about 200,000 distinct CDR3 sequences, 65% of them found once; the top ten carry under 7.5%. Extraction also yielded germline DNA, while blood RNA was obtained from unsorted whole blood. Sequencing was performed on peripheral blood. The receptor set was obtained from a woman aged 60-75 years with primary liver carcinoma and hepatitis B virus infection.

This clonotype has only a few counts. This sequence joins TRBV25-1 and TRBJ2-7, with D maybe TRBD2 (5 bases). V lost 5 bases to trimming and J lost 3 bases, with 20 bases between them. CDR1 and CDR2 from the germline V gene are MGHDK and SYGVNS. The CDR3 is 16 residues long. In DNA, the CDR3 is TGTGCCAGCAGTTCCCCGGAGTTGGACTCTATCTACGAGCAGTACTTC. Translation gives CASSSPELDSIYEQYF.

In regard to this clonotype: Since no conserved phenylalanine or tryptophan closes the CDR3, a read error is the likely cause. No DNA is shown, since the ends of the CDR3 on it are uncertain; the CDR3 is the one TCRdb lists. V and J are TRBV11-3 and TRBJ1-1. Counting both end residues, the CDR3 totals 14 amino acids. The germline V gene encodes CDR1 SGHNT and CDR2 YENEEA. This CDR3 reads CASSSGGFLAEVFL.